Presented here are 10 T cell receptor beta chains from one specimen sequenced in a study of naive and memory T cell subsets. Two oligonucleotides, mixed equimolar, formed the beta constant-region primer covering TRBC1 and TRBC2. One entry per CDR3 protein results from TCRdb running MiXCR on the UMI-ligation and nested PCR reads. The sample carries 140,000 to 150,000 distinct CDR3 sequences, around 15% recorded once. The sample consisted of naive CD4+ T cells from blood. Receptor source: a human donor in good health.

In its sample, this clonotype was seen a few times. V gene TRBV7-2 combines with J gene TRBJ1-1, with D uncertain. V was clipped by 7 bases and J by 6 bases, with 18 bases between them. This CDR3 contains 14 residues. Germline lookup yields CDR1 SGHTA and CDR2 FQGNSA. The CDR3 is CASNSWWEGSEAFF. CDR3 in DNA: TGTGCCAGCAACTCGTGGTGGGAGGGCTCTGAAGCTTTCTTT.

This chain links TRBV10-3 with TRBJ2-1; D may be TRBD2 (6 bases). Trimming pared 7 bases from V and 6 bases from J, leaving 16 bases between. This CDR3 is built from 14 residues. CDR1 and CDR2 from the germline V gene are ENHRY and SYGVKD. The CDR3 spells CAITAEGTRNEQFF. In DNA, the CDR3 is TGTGCCATCACGGCGGAGGGGACTCGCAATGAGCAGTTCTTC.

The chain is built from TRBV28 and TRBJ2-5, with D possibly TRBD2 on 6 matching bases. The CDR3 contains 15 residues. V lost 3 bases and J 3 bases, leaving 14 bases between the germline ends. Germline V gene lookup returns CDR1 MDHEN and CDR2 SYDVKM. CDR3 sequence reads: CASSFRRGREETQYF. CDR3 DNA: TGTGCCAGCAGTTTTAGGAGGGGTCGGGAAGAGACCCAGTACTTC.

This clonotype was seen many times. The V gene is TRBV5-8, the J gene TRBJ2-1, with D perhaps matching TRBD2 (6 bases). Germline V gene data show CDR1 as SGHTS and CDR2 as YDEGEE. Trimming shortened V by 4 bases and J by 2 bases, and 13 bases separated the two germline ends. The CDR3 has 15 residues. CDR3 DNA: TGTGCCAGCAGCAAGGGACTGGCCGCCTACAATGAGCAGTTCTTC. Amino acid sequence: CASSKGLAAYNEQFF.

The chain links TRBV18 to TRBJ1-4; the D gene is possibly TRBD1 (6 bases). The CDR3 has 15 amino acids. Trimming took off 4 bases at V and 0 bases at J, with 9 bases between the two ends. Germline V gene lookup returns CDR1 KGHSH and CDR2 LQKENI. CDR3 sequence reads: CASSRGQPTNEKLFF. CDR3 DNA sequence: TGTGCCAGCTCACGCGGACAGCCAACTAATGAAAAACTGTTTTTT.

The table lists this clonotype with a few counts. The V call is TRBV28, the J call TRBJ2-1; D uncertain. This CDR3 spans 14 amino acids. Per germline, CDR1 MDHEN and CDR2 SYDVKM. V was shortened by 3 bases and J by 4 bases, with 10 bases between the two germline ends. The DNA of the CDR3 is TGTGCCAGCAGTTTTGAAAAGCCGTACAATGAGCAGTTCTTC. Translated, it gives CASSFEKPYNEQFF.

The chain has TRBV20-1 and TRBJ2-5, with D tentatively TRBD2 (6 bases). Trimming removed 1 base at V and 1 base at J, with 13 bases between. Germline V gives CDR1 DFQATT, CDR2 SNEGSKA (reference sequence). There are 15 residues in the CDR3. The CDR3 coding sequence is TGCAGTGCTAGAGCGGCGGGGTACCCCCAAGAGACCCAGTACTTC. Translation: CSARAAGYPQETQYF.

This clonotype came up a few times. This chain connects TRBV5-1 to TRBJ2-7; TRBD2 aligns across 10 bases. CDR1 SGHRS and CDR2 YFSETQ come from the germline V gene. Trimming cost V 0 bases and J 6 bases; bases outside gene matches: 6. This CDR3 is 15 amino acids long. The CDR3 nucleotides read TGCGCCAGCAGCTTGGACCTAGCGGGAGTATCCGAGCAGTACTTC. Protein: CASSLDLAGVSEQYF.

This clonotype was seen more than once but under ten times. The rearrangement links TRBV18 to TRBJ1-1; TRBD1 agrees at 9 bases. The germline gives CDR1 KGHSH, CDR2 LQKENI. The ends lost 7 bases at V and 0 bases at J; junction bases unmatched: 3. The CDR3 length is 14 residues. This CDR3 reads CASFGQGMNTEAFF. The CDR3, as DNA: TGTGCCAGCTTTGGACAGGGGATGAACACTGAAGCTTTCTTT.

In its sample, this clonotype was seen a few times. The V call is TRBV29-1, the J call TRBJ2-4; no clear D. There are 12 residues in the CDR3. The V end was cut by 4 bases, the J end by 5 bases, with 9 bases between. Per the germline V gene, CDR1 is SQVTM and CDR2 is ANQGSEA. The CDR3 here is CSVAVVENIQYF. The CDR3 DNA follows: TGCAGCGTTGCTGTGGTTGAAAACATTCAGTACTTC.